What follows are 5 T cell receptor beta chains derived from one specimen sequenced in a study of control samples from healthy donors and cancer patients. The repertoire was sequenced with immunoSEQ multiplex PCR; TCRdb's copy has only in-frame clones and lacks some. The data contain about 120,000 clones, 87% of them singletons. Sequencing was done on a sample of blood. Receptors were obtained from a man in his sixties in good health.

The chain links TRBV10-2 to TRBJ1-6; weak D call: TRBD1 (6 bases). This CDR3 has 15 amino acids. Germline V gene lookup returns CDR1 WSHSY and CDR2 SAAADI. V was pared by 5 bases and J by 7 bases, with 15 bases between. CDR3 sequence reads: CASSTGSTGNSPLHF. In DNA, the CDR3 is TGCGCCAGCAGTACGGGTTCGACAGGCAATTCACCCCTCCACTTT.

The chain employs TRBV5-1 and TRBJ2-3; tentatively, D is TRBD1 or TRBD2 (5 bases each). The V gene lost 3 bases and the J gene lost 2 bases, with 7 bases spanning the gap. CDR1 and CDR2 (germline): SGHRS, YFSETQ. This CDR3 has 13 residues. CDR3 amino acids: CASSWGSTDTQYF. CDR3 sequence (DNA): TGCGCCAGCAGCTGGGGGTCCACAGATACGCAGTATTTT.

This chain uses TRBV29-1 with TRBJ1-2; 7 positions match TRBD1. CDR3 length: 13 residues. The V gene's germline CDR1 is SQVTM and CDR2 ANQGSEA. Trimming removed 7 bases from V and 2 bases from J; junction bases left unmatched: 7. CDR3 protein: CSAHPDRNYGYTF. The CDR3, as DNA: TGCAGCGCCCACCCGGACAGGAACTATGGCTACACCTTC.

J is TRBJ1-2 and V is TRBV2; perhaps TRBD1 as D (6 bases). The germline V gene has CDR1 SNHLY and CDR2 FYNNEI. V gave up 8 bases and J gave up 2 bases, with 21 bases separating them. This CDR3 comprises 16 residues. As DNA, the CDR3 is TGTGCCAGCGAAAAGTATCCGGGACAACAGAACTATGGCTACACCTTC. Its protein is CASEKYPGQQNYGYTF.

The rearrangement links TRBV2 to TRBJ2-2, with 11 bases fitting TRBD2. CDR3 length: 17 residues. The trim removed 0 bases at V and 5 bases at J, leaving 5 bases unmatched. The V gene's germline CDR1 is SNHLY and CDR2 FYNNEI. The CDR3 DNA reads TGTGCCAGCAGTGAAGCGCTACTAGCGGGAGAGACCGGGGAGCTGTTTTTT. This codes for CASSEALLAGETGELFF.